This T cell receptor beta chain derives from a study of blood T cell repertoires in COVID-19. V was cut by 3 bases and J by 3 bases, with 23 bases left in between. Germline V CDR1 and CDR2: LNHDA, SQIVND (reference sequence). The CDR3 spans 18 residues. Repertoires were generated with immunoSEQ multiplex PCR, while TCRdb's copy carries only in-frame clones and drops some. The data show 100,000 or so clones, 85% seen once. This chain uses TRBV19 with TRBJ1-1; D perhaps matches TRBD1 (6 bases). This sequence was found in a woman in her 70s with active or convalescent COVID-19. Sequencing was carried out using peripheral blood. The CDR3 DNA sequence: TGTGCCAGTAGTATTTTGGGCGGGTACAGGGTGGAAGACACTGAAGCTTTCTTT. It specifies CASSILGGYRVEDTEAFF.